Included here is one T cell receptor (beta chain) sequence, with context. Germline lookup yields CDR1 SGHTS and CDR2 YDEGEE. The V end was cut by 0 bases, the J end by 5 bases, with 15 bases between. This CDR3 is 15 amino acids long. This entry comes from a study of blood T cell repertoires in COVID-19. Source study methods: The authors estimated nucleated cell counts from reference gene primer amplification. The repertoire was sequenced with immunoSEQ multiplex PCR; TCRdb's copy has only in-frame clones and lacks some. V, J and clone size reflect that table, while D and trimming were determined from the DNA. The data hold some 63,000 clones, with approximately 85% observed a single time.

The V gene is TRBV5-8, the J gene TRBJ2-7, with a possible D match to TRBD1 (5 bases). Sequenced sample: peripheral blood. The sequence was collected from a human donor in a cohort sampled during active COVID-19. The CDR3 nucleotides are TGTGCCAGCAGCTTGGCCGTCAGGGTAGGGGACGAGCAGTACTTC. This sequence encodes CASSLAVRVGDEQYF.